This TCR beta chain was observed in a study of PD-1 blockade in classical Hodgkin lymphoma. Findings and limits, study-wide: Why the repertoires differ is still unclear, perhaps disease activity or prior therapy. It was reported that newly diagnosed patients had less baseline TCR diversity than healthy donors.

Using immunoSEQ multiplex PCR, the repertoire was profiled, and TCRdb retains in-frame clones only, with some absent. The table includes fewer than 90,000 clones, over 85% detected once. Documented time point: newly diagnosed, previously untreated cHL patient sample. Untreated, newly diagnosed classical Hodgkin lymphoma PBMCs were used for comparison. This CDR3 is 9 amino acids long. V gave up 10 bases and J gave up 1 base, with 1 base separating them. In germline, CDR1 is LNHDA, CDR2 SQIVND (reference sequence). Comment on this clone: Its antigen remains unknown.

The source is a human donor with classical Hodgkin lymphoma. Sequences were obtained from peripheral blood mononuclear cells (PBMCs). The chain carries TRBV19 and TRBJ1-1; no clear D gene. CDR3 loop: CAKNTEAFF. CDR3 sequence (DNA): TGTGCCAAGAACACTGAAGCTTTCTTT.